Sequencing of this T cell receptor (beta chain) was carried out in a study of cytomegalovirus exposure and HLA in healthy donors. The protocol was immunoSEQ multiplex PCR, while the TCRdb copy is restricted to in-frame clones and leaves out a portion. Here the sample spans about 150,000 clones, approximately 86% being singletons. The sample was PBMCs. The sequence came from a man between 18 and 29 years old in good health and CMV-seropositive.

The CDR3 loop reads CASSFGSRHEQYF. In DNA form, the CDR3 reads TGTGCCAGCAGCTTCGGGAGTCGCCACGAGCAGTACTTC. V gene TRBV13 combines with J gene TRBJ2-7, with D tentatively TRBD2 (6 bases). Germline CDR1 and CDR2: PRHDT and FYEKMQ (reference sequence). CDR3 length: 13 amino acids. V was clipped by 3 bases and J by 5 bases, with 11 bases between them.